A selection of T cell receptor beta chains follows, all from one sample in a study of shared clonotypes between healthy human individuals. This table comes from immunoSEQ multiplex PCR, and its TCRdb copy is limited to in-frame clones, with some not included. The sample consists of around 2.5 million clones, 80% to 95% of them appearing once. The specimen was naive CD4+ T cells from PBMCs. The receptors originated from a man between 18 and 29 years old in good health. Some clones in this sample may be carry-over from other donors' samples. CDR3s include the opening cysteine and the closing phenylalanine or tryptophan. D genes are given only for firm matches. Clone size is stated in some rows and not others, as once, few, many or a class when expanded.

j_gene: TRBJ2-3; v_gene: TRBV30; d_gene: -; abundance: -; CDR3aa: CAWSVGGAADTQYF; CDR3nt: TGTGCCTGGAGTGTAGGGGGGGCCGCAGATACGCAGTATTTT
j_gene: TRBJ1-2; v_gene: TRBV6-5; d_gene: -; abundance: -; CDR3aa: CASSGLRGYTF; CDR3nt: TGTGCCAGCAGCGGACTCCGGGGCTACACCTTC
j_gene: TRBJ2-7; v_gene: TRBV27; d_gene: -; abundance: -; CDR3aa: CASSFLTQKGEQYF; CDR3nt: TGTGCCAGCAGTTTCCTGACTCAAAAGGGCGAGCAGTACTTC
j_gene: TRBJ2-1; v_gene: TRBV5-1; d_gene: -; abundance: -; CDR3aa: CASGQMSSYNEQFF; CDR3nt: TGCGCCAGCGGGCAGATGAGCTCCTACAATGAGCAGTTCTTC
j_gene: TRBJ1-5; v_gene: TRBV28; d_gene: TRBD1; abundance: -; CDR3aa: CASRNSGTVSNQPQHF; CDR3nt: TGTGCCAGCAGGAACAGTGGGACAGTTAGCAATCAGCCCCAGCATTTT
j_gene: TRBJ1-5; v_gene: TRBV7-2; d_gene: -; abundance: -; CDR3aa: CASGERRGQPQHF; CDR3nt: TGTGCCAGCGGTGAGCGGCGCGGACAGCCCCAGCATTTT
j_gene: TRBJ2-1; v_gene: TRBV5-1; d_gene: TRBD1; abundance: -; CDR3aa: CASSLGQGNEQFF; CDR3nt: TGCGCCAGCAGCCTTGGACAGGGCAATGAGCAGTTCTTC
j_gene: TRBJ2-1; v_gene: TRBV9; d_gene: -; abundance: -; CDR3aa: CASSPQTGYNEQFF; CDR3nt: TGTGCCAGCAGCCCACAGACAGGATACAATGAGCAGTTCTTC
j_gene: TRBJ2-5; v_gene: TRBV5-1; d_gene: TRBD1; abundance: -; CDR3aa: CASSARTGQETQYF; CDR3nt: TGCGCCAGCAGCGCTCGGACAGGCCAAGAGACCCAGTACTTC
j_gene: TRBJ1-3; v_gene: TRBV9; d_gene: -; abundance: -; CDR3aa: CASSVTQGRSSGNTIYF; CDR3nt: TGTGCCAGCAGCGTGACTCAGGGCCGTAGCTCTGGAAACACCATATATTTT
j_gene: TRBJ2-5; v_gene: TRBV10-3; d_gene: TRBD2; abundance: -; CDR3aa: CAISDSREGKTQYF; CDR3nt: TGTGCCATCAGTGATTCCAGGGAGGGAAAGACCCAGTACTTC
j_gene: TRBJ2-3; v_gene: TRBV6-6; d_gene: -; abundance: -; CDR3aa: CASTSYTDTQYF; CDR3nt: TGTGCCAGCACCTCTTACACAGATACGCAGTATTTT
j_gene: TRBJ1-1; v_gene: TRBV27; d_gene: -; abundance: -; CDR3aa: CASSLSLTEAFF; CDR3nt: TGTGCCAGCAGTTTATCCCTCACTGAAGCTTTCTTT
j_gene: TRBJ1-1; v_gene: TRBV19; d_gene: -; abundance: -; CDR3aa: CASTLDRLNTEAFF; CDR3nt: TGTGCCAGCACACTCGACAGGTTGAACACTGAAGCTTTCTTT
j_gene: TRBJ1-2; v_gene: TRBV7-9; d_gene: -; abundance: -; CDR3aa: CASSLLQGFAGYTF; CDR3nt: TGTGCCAGCAGCTTACTTCAGGGTTTTGCTGGCTACACCTTC
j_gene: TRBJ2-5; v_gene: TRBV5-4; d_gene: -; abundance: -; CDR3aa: CASSTKRDARTETQYF; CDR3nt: TGTGCCAGCAGCACCAAGAGGGACGCTCGAACCGAGACCCAGTACTTC
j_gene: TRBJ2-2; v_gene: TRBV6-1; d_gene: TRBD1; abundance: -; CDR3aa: CASSGDRGLGELFF; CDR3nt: TGTGCCAGCAGTGGGGACAGGGGGCTCGGGGAGCTGTTTTTT
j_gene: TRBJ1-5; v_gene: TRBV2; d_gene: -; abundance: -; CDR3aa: CASSSRLPINNQPQHF; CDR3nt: TGTGCCAGCAGTTCTCGACTCCCCATTAACAATCAGCCCCAGCATTTT
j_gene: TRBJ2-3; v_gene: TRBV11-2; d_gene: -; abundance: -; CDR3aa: CASSRGQHTPDTQYF; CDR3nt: TGTGCCAGCAGCCGTGGGCAGCATACGCCAGATACGCAGTATTTT
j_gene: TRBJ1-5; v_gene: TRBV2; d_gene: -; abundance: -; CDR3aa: CASMDGLNQPQHF; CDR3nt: TGTGCCAGCATGGACGGACTAAATCAGCCCCAGCATTTT
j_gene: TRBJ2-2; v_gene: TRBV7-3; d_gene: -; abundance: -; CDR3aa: CASSLPPQGGSGELFF; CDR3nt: TGTGCCAGCAGCTTGCCCCCGCAGGGCGGGTCCGGGGAGCTGTTTTTT
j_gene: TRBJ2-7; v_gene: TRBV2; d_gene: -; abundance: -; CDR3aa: CASSEIGIGLEQYF; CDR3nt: TGTGCCAGCAGTGAAATAGGTATCGGGCTCGAGCAGTACTTC
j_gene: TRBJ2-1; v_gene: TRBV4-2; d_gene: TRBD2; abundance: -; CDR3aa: CASSQGTTERGYNEQFF; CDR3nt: TGTGCCAGCAGCCAAGGCACCACCGAGCGGGGGTACAATGAGCAGTTCTTC
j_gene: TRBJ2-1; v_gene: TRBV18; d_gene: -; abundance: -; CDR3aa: CASSPPERGEQFF; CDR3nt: TGTGCCAGCTCACCCCCCGAGAGGGGTGAGCAGTTCTTC
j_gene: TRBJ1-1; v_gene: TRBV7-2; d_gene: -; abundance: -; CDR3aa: CASSLVGNTEAFF; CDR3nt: TGTGCCAGCAGCTTAGTTGGGAACACTGAAGCTTTCTTT
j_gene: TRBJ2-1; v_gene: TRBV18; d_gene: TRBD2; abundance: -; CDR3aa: CASSPVSGSYNEQFF; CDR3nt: TGTGCCAGCTCACCAGTCAGCGGGAGTTACAATGAGCAGTTCTTC
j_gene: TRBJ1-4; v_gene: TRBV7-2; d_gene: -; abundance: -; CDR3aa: CASSTVPLTWGGEKLFF; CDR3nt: TGTGCCAGCAGCACCGTCCCCCTTACTTGGGGAGGTGAAAAACTGTTTTTT
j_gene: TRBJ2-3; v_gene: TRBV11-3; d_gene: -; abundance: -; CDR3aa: CASSLEGWSDTQYF; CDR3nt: TGTGCCAGCAGCTTAGAGGGTTGGTCAGATACGCAGTATTTT
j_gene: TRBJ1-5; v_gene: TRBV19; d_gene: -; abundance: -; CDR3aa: CASSRERNSNQPQHF; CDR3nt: TGTGCCAGTAGCCGGGAGCGAAATAGCAATCAGCCCCAGCATTTT
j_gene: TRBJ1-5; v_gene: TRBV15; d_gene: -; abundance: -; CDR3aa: CATSRGRDQPQHF; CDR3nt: TGTGCCACCAGCAGAGGGAGGGATCAGCCCCAGCATTTT
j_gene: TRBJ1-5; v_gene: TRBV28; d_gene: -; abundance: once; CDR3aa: CASTPSKGKEPQHF; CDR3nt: TGTGCCAGCACCCCCAGTAAGGGAAAGGAGCCCCAGCATTTT
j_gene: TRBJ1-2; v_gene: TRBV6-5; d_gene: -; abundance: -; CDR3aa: CASSYSGNYGYTF; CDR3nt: TGTGCCAGCAGTTACTCCGGCAACTATGGCTACACCTTC
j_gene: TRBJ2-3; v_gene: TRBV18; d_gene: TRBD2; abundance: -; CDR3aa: CASSPSNSGRWDTQYF; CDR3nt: TGTGCCAGCTCACCCTCCAATAGCGGGAGGTGGGATACGCAGTATTTT
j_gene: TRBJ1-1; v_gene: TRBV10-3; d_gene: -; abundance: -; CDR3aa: CAIKGGVNTEAFF; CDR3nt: TGTGCCATCAAAGGCGGAGTGAACACTGAAGCTTTCTTT
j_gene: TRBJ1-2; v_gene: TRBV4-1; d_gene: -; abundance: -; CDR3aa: CASSPPFGQRGNGYTF; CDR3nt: TGCGCCAGCAGCCCCCCGTTTGGGCAGAGAGGGAATGGCTACACCTTC
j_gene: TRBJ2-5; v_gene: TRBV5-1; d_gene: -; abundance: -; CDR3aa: CASSPEGGWQETQYF; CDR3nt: TGCGCCAGCAGCCCTGAAGGGGGATGGCAAGAGACCCAGTACTTC
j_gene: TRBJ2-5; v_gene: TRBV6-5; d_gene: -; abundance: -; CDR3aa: CASSYGRELETQYF; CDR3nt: TGTGCCAGCAGTTACGGCAGGGAGCTAGAGACCCAGTACTTC
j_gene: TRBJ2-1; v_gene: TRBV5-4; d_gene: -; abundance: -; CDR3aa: CASSSDFSAAYNEQFF; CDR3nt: TGTGCCAGCAGCTCAGATTTCAGCGCTGCCTACAATGAGCAGTTCTTC
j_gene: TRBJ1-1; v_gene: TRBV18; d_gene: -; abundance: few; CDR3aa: CASSPRGRPDTEAFF; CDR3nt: TGTGCCAGCTCACCACGCGGGCGCCCGGACACTGAAGCTTTCTTT
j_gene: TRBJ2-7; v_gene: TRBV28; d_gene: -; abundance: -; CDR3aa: CASSFGVKLYEQYF; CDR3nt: TGTGCCAGCAGTTTCGGGGTCAAACTCTACGAGCAGTACTTC
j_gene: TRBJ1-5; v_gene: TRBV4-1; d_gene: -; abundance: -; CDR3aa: CASSQYDSRNQPQHF; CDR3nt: TGCGCCAGCAGCCAATACGACAGTCGCAATCAGCCCCAGCATTTT
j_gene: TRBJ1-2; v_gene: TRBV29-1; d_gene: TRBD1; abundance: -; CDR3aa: CSGGQGADYGYTF; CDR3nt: TGCAGCGGAGGACAGGGGGCGGACTATGGCTACACCTTC
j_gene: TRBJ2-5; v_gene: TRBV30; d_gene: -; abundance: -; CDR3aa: CAGGEQETQYF; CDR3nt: TGTGCCGGCGGGGAGCAAGAGACCCAGTACTTC
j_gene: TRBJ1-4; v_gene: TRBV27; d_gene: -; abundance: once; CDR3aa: CASSYSTGTNEKLFF; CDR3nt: TGTGCCAGCAGCTACTCGACAGGAACTAATGAAAAACTGTTTTTT
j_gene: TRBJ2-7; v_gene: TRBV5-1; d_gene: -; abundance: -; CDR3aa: CASSYGGGNYEQYF; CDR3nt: TGCGCCAGCAGCTACGGAGGGGGCAACTACGAGCAGTACTTC